Included here is one T cell receptor beta chain sequence, with context. Its target is unknown. The authors carried out high-throughput sequencing of TCR beta. They applied it to CD8+ and CD4+ T cells obtained from blood. TEMRA cells were FACS-enriched, with CD8+ and CD4+ T cells isolated negatively. cDNA came from approximately 0.5 to 1 ug RNA primed by random hexamers. Multiplex immunoSEQ PCR targeted 54 Vbeta and 13 Jbeta TCR beta segments. Each CDR3 protein gets one entry after TCRdb re-called the immunoSEQ multiplex PCR reads with MiXCR. The sample holds around 270,000 distinct CDR3 sequences, 75% to 90% seen once. This sample stems from a study of CD8 T cells in Susac syndrome. Whole-study findings and limits: Only a relatively small number of individuals were included in the TCR sequencing and HLA analysis.

The CDR3 loop spans 12 amino acids. V was shortened by 5 bases and J by 2 bases, with 9 bases between the two germline ends. The germline V gene has CDR1 SQVTM and CDR2 ANQGSEA. The chain is built from TRBV29-1 and TRBJ1-1, with D perhaps TRBD1 (5 bases). This TCR was sampled from a human donor with multiple sclerosis. The sequenced sample consisted of CD8+ T cells from PBMCs. The CDR3 sequence: CSVRDPNTEAFF. CDR3 in DNA: TGCAGCGTTCGGGACCCAAACACTGAAGCTTTCTTT.